The present TCR beta chain was sequenced within a study of blood T cell repertoires in COVID-19. About the research overall: There were acute and convalescent COVID-19 samples, and they came from the United States, Italy and Spain.

This CDR3 region has 13 residues. Per germline, CDR1 KGHDR and CDR2 SFDVKD. V was pared by 5 bases and J by 6 bases, with 5 bases of the junction left unmatched. Some clones are missing from TCRdb's copy, which holds only in-frame ones; the method was immunoSEQ multiplex PCR. Of some 220,000 clones in the sample, 75% to 85% were seen once. Sequencing was carried out using peripheral blood. This TCR was sampled from an older woman with COVID-19, enrolled during active disease. The chain couples TRBV24-1 to TRBJ1-2; 7 bases align to TRBD1. The CDR3 region is CATSGGTDDGYTF. The CDR3 nucleotides are TGTGCCACCAGTGGGGGGACAGATGATGGCTACACCTTC.